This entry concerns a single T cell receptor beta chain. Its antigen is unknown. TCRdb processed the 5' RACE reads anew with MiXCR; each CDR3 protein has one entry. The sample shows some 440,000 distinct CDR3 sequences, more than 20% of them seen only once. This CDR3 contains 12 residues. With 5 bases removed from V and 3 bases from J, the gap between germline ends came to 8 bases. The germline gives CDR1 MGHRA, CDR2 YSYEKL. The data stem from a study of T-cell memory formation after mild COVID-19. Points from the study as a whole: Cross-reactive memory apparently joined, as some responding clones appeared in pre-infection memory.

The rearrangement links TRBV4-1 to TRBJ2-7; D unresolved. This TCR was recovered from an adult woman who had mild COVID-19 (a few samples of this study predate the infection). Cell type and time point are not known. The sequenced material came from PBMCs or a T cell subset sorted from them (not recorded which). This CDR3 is CASSDDNYEQYF. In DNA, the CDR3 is TGCGCCAGCAGCGATGACAACTACGAGCAGTACTTC.